This TCR beta chain was documented in a study of shared clonotypes between healthy human individuals. Study information: The composition of the donors was a couple of women and a few men aged 18 to 49. Each donor's CD8 memory used one plate, CD8 naive two, each CD4 subset three.

This clone was counted a single time. Its antigen is unidentified. The CDR3 contains 16 residues. Germline CDR1 SGHNT, CDR2 YYREEE (reference sequence). Germline trimming cut 4 bases from V and 0 bases from J; bases unmatched to any gene: 3. Subsets obtained from CD4+ cells comprised CD45RA+ naive and CD45RA-negative memory cells. The repertoire was sequenced with immunoSEQ multiplex PCR; TCRdb's copy has only in-frame clones and lacks some. Among 2 million to 2.5 million clones listed, less than 95% were seen once. Regarding the study as a whole: Donors were few, which limited the genetic and exposure-history diversity represented.

The TCR sequence derives from a man aged 18 to 35 in good health. Some clones in this sample may be carry-over from other donors' samples. The gene calls are TRBV5-4 and TRBJ1-3, with 11 bases that match TRBD1. Sequencing was carried out using naive CD4+ T cells from PBMCs. Specified subset: CD45RA+ positively selected. The CDR3 nucleotides are TGTGCCAGCAGCGGAGGGACAGGGGGCTCTGGAAACACCATATATTTT. Its translation: CASSGGTGGSGNTIYF.